This TCR beta chain was recovered during a study of patients and donors after allogeneic stem cell transplantation. Germline lookup yields CDR1 DFQATT and CDR2 SNEGSKA (reference sequence). Trimming pared 2 bases from V and 4 bases from J, leaving 8 bases between. The CDR3 is 12 amino acids. MiXCR, run by TCRdb on the RT-PCR reads, gives a single entry per CDR3 protein. The sample records tens of thousands of distinct CDR3 sequences, roughly 5.2% being singletons. Many counts were recorded for this clonotype. V and J are TRBV20-1 and TRBJ1-1; D is unresolved. The sequencing input was blood, either unsorted or a sorted T cell fraction (not recorded which). This receptor was obtained from a human donor who was either an allogeneic HSCT recipient or a stem cell or donor lymphocyte infusion donor (not recorded which). It is not recorded whose cells these are; they may come from a transplant donor. This chain's CDR3 is CSARPTGTEAFF. For the CDR3, the DNA is TGCAGTGCTAGACCCACGGGCACTGAAGCTTTCTTT.